A single TCR beta chain is shown here with its context. What it binds is not known. The naive CD8 subset, CD45RO-negative cells positively selected for CCR7, excluded terminally differentiated effector memory CD45RA+ cells. With 6 bases clipped from V and 5 bases from J, the junction kept 3 bases outside the gene matches. There are 14 residues in the CDR3. Germline V gives CDR1 MNHNY, CDR2 SVGAGI (reference sequence). The record originates from a study of shared clonotypes between healthy human individuals. Study-level results: Memory subsets had estimated richness that was generally smaller than that of naive subsets.

The data were produced by immunoSEQ multiplex PCR, yet TCRdb's version contains in-frame clones alone and is incomplete. Of some 630,000 clones listed, around 96% are singletons. Sequences were obtained from naive CD8+ T cells sorted from blood. The TCR sequence derives from a young woman in good health. The J gene is TRBJ1-5, the V gene TRBV6-6; the match to TRBD1 covers 11 bases. In DNA form, the CDR3 reads TGTGCCAGCAGCTGGACAGGGGGCGATCAGCCCCAGCATTTT. Amino acid sequence: CASSWTGGDQPQHF.